The text below deals with one T cell receptor (beta chain). Its antigen is not known. This specimen belongs to a study of Tregs in tolerant kidney transplant recipients. Whole-study results and caveats: Tolerant patients' donor-specific Tregs expanded beyond overall Tregs, suggesting antigen-driven growth.

Recipients received nonmyeloablative bone marrow transplants from related graft donors, with transient mixed chimerism. Unstimulated regulatory T cells (CD4+CD25+CD127-), CD4+CD25- non-regulatory cells, CD4 and CD8 cells were FACS-sorted from thawed PBMCs. The CDR3 has 11 amino acids. Germline-derived CDR1 and CDR2 are SQVTM and ANQGSEA. Trimming took off 4 bases at V and 4 bases at J, with 8 bases between the two ends. Clones were sequenced by immunoSEQ multiplex PCR, and TCRdb holds only the in-frame ones, with some missing. Counted here are roughly 64,000 clones, approximately 89% occurring once; the ten biggest clones make up 3.5% to 4%.

The chain joins TRBV29-1 to TRBJ2-7, with unresolved D. The TCR originated in a human patient who received a combined kidney and bone marrow transplant. The graft donor may have contributed some T cells. Source: CD4+ T cells from blood (PBMCs), taken 6 months after the transplant. CDR3 coding DNA: TGCAGCGTTGTGTTGTCTTACGAGCAGTACTTC. Translation: CSVVLSYEQYF.